This TCR beta chain was identified in a study of control samples from healthy donors and cancer patients. The table came from immunoSEQ multiplex PCR; TCRdb's copy has only in-frame clones and leaves some out. The sample lists about 51,000 clones, about 80% seen once, with around 10% in the top ten. Trimming removed 2 bases from V and 6 bases from J, with 12 bases in between. The CDR3 is made up of 14 amino acids. CDR1 and CDR2 (germline): SGHRS, YFSETQ. This TCR derives from a man in his 70s in good health. The sequenced sample consisted of blood. J is TRBJ2-1 and V is TRBV5-1, with D uncertain. DNA of the CDR3: TGCGCCAGCAGCTTAGGTAGTCAGCTCAATGAGCAGTTCTTC. It yields the protein CASSLGSQLNEQFF. Supplemented by reference TRBV5-1 and TRBJ2-1, the full variable domain reads KAGVTQTPRYLIKTRGQQVTLSCSPISGHRSVSWYQQTPGQGLQFLFEYFSETQRNKGNFPGRFSGRQFSNSRSEMNVSTLELGDSALYLCASSLGSQLNEQFFGPGTRLTVL.